This T cell receptor beta chain originates from a study of cytotoxic CD8 clonotypes in ibrutinib-treated CLL. Comments on this clone: Its antigen is as yet unknown.

Germline CDR1 reads SGHRS; CDR2 reads YFSETQ. This CDR3 is built from 13 residues. The V gene end was trimmed by 4 bases and the J gene end by 5 bases; junction bases not matched to a gene: 0. The data were produced by immunoSEQ multiplex PCR, yet TCRdb's version contains in-frame clones alone and is incomplete. The sample comprises around 60,000 clones, around 60% of which are singletons, and roughly 15% rests with the top ten. Findings of the study overall: Baseline values of clonality outstripped age-matched healthy donors and followed circulating CD8+ T-cell counts. Public clonotypes were uncommon and contracted or stayed stable on treatment.

The sample was PBMCs, taken after 12 months of ibrutinib treatment. The source of this sequence is a human donor with chronic lymphocytic leukemia. The chain is built from TRBV5-1 and TRBJ2-2; 9 bases agree with TRBD1. CDR3 region: CASSGTGTGELFF. The CDR3 nucleotides read TGCGCCAGCAGCGGGACAGGGACCGGGGAGCTGTTTTTT. Full variable domain (missing parts from reference TRBV5-1 and TRBJ2-2): KAGVTQTPRYLIKTRGQQVTLSCSPISGHRSVSWYQQTPGQGLQFLFEYFSETQRNKGNFPGRFSGRQFSNSRSEMNVSTLELGDSALYLCASSGTGTGELFFGEGSRLTVL.